The present T cell receptor beta chain was sequenced within a study of T cell changes during pregnancy in multiple sclerosis. Profiled with immunoSEQ multiplex PCR; TCRdb holds only in-frame clones, not every one. The data hold some 89,000 clones, with 94% observed a single time. CDR3 length: 16 residues. The V and J ends lost 7 bases and 1 base respectively, with 17 bases between them. Looked up from germline, CDR1 is SNHLY and CDR2 is FYNNEI. The chain uses TRBV2 and TRBJ1-3; no firm D call. The TCR originated in a female donor with multiple sclerosis, enrolled in a pregnancy study. Sequencing was performed on peripheral blood, taken in the third trimester of pregnancy. The CDR3 here is CASTQDGSVSGNTIYF. The CDR3 DNA sequence: TGTGCCAGCACCCAAGACGGGTCCGTATCTGGAAACACCATATATTTT.